This TCR beta chain is from a study of beta chain features in type 1 diabetes. This CDR3 comprises 14 residues. The V and J ends lost 3 bases and 7 bases respectively, with 17 bases between them. Germline CDR1 SGHNT, CDR2 YYREEE (reference sequence). Sorted populations all exceeded 98% purity. Sequencing targeted expressed TCRB transcripts, as all isolated RNA had been reverse transcribed. This table comes from immunoSEQ multiplex PCR, and its TCRdb copy is limited to in-frame clones, with some not included. The sample shows fewer than 200,000 clones, around an eighth of them seen only once. Input material: central memory CD4+ T cells from blood. V and J are TRBV5-4 and TRBJ2-7; a weak D match, TRBD2 (5 bases). This TCR was recovered from a woman younger than 35 in good health. The CDR3 spells CASSSKRLATEQYF. The CDR3 DNA follows: TGTGCCAGCAGCTCAAAGCGGCTAGCTACGGAGCAGTACTTC.